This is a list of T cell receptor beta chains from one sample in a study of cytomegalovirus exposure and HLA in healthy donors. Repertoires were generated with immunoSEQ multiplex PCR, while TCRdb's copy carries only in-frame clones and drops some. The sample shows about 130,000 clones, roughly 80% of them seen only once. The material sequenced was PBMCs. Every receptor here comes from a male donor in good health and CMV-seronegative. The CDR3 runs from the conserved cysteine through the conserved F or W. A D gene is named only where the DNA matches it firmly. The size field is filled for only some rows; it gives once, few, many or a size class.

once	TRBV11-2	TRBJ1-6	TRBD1	CASSWDRGLGSPLHF	TGTGCCAGCAGCTGGGACAGGGGGCTAGGGTCACCCCTCCACTTT
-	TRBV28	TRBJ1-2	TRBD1	CASRIRTGLYGYTF	TGTGCCAGCAGAATTCGGACAGGGCTCTATGGCTACACCTTC
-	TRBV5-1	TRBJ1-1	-	CASSLDRATEAFF	TGCGCCAGCAGCTTGGACAGGGCCACTGAAGCTTTCTTT
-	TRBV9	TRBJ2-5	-	CASSAQLGGETQYF	TGTGCCAGCAGCGCCCAGTTGGGAGGAGAGACCCAGTACTTC
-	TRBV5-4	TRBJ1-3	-	CASSLVGAQGNTIYF	TGTGCCAGCAGCTTGGTAGGGGCGCAAGGAAACACCATATATTTT
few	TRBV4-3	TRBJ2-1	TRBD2	CASSPAGGSYNEQFF	TGCGCCAGCAGCCCGGCGGGAGGCTCCTACAATGAGCAGTTCTTC
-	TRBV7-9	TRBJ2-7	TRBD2	CATDGLAGDEQYF	TGTGCCACCGACGGACTAGCGGGAGACGAGCAGTACTTC
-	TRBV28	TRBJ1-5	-	CASSVRGSNQPQHF	TGTGCCAGCAGTGTCAGAGGGAGCAATCAGCCCCAGCATTTT
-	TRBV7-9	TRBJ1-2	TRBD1	CASSSDRGHGYTF	TGTGCCAGCAGCTCGGACAGGGGACATGGCTACACCTTC
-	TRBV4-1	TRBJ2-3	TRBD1	CASSQEGPRQGTVVSVPDTQYF	TGCGCCAGCAGCCAAGAAGGCCCCAGACAGGGTACGGTGGTCTCCGTACCAGATACGCAGTATTTT
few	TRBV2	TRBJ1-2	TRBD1	CASSDTGGSNYGYTF	TGTGCCAGCAGTGACACAGGGGGGTCGAACTATGGCTACACCTTC
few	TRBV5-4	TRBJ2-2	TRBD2	CASSLGLAGEAGELFF	TGTGCCAGCAGCTTGGGCCTAGCGGGGGAGGCCGGGGAGCTGTTTTTT
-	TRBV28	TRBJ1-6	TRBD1	CASSRTRGQWDNSPLHF	TGTGCCAGCAGCCGAACCAGGGGGCAATGGGATAATTCACCCCTCCACTTT
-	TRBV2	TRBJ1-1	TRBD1	CASSYQDRAGTEAFF	TGTGCCAGCAGTTACCAGGACAGGGCAGGGACTGAAGCTTTCTTT
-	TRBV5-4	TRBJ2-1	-	CASSLAQSSYNEQFF	TGTGCCAGCAGCTTGGCACAGAGCTCCTACAATGAGCAGTTCTTC
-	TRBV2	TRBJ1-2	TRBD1	CASRARGQLYGYTF	TGTGCCAGCAGGGCTCGGGGACAGTTGTATGGCTACACCTTC
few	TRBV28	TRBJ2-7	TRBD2	CASSRTASGRSYEQYF	TGTGCCAGCAGTCGGACCGCTAGCGGGCGCTCCTACGAGCAGTACTTC
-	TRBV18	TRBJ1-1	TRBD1	CASSPPTGSNTEAFF	TGTGCCAGCTCACCACCGACAGGGTCGAACACTGAAGCTTTCTTT
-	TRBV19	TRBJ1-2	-	CASRLDRTPVGYTF	TGTGCCAGTAGATTGGACAGAACCCCTGTTGGCTACACCTTC
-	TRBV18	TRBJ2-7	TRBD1	CASSPRQGPYEQYF	TGTGCCAGCTCACCCAGACAGGGCCCCTACGAGCAGTACTTC
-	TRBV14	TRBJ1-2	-	CASSPVGGRYGYTF	TGTGCCAGCAGCCCCGTGGGGGGGCGTTATGGCTACACCTTC
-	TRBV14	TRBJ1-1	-	CASSRPGTEAFF	TGTGCCAGCAGCCGTCCGGGCACTGAAGCTTTCTTT
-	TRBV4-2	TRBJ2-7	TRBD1	CTSSQDRRLDRETYEQYF	TGTACCAGCAGCCAAGATCGGAGGCTGGACAGGGAGACCTACGAGCAGTACTTC
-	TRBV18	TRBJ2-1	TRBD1	CASSSNRGSYNEQFF	TGTGCCAGCTCATCCAACAGGGGTTCCTACAATGAGCAGTTCTTC
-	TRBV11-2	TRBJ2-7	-	CASSLEGAGYEQYF	TGTGCCAGCAGCTTAGAAGGGGCCGGCTACGAGCAGTACTTC
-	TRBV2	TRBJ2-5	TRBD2	CATVPGLAGGNKLQETQYF	TGTGCCACTGTCCCGGGACTAGCGGGGGGCAACAAATTGCAAGAGACTCAGTACTTC
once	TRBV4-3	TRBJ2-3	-	CASSQAQSTDTQYF	TGCGCCAGCAGCCAAGCACAGAGCACAGATACGCAGTATTTT
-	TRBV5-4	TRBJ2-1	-	CASSGRGNEQFF	TGTGCCAGCAGCGGCAGGGGTAATGAGCAGTTCTTC
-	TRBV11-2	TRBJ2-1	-	CASSLIRRGNEQFF	TGTGCCAGCAGCTTAATCCGGCGCGGGAATGAGCAGTTCTTC
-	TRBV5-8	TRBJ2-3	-	CASSYLRGADTQYF	TGTGCCAGCAGCTACCTCAGGGGCGCAGATACGCAGTATTTT
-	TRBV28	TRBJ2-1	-	CASSLPGTKSDEQFF	TGTGCCAGCAGTTTGCCCGGCACCAAGAGCGATGAGCAGTTCTTC
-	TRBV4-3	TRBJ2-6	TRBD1	CASSHSQGARGANVLTF	TGCGCCAGCAGCCATTCACAGGGGGCGCGAGGGGCCAACGTCCTGACTTTC
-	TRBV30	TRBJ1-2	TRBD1	CAWSNNWGTDNYGYTF	TGTGCCTGGAGTAACAATTGGGGGACAGACAACTATGGCTACACCTTC
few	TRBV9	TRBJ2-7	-	CASSVRGVDEQYF	TGTGCCAGCAGCGTAAGGGGTGTCGACGAGCAGTACTTC
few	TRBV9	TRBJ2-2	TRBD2	CASSARGGGPPNTGELFF	TGTGCCAGCAGCGCCCGCGGCGGGGGACCCCCGAACACCGGGGAGCTGTTTTTT
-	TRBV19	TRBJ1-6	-	CASSIAQADNSPLHF	TGTGCCAGTAGTATAGCGCAGGCCGATAATTCACCCCTCCACTTT
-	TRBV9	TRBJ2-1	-	CASSDLSYNEQFF	TGTGCCAGCAGCGACCTATCCTACAATGAGCAGTTCTTC
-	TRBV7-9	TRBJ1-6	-	CASSSGGGNNSPLHF	TGTGCCAGCAGCTCCGGGGGGGGGAATAATTCACCCCTCCACTTT
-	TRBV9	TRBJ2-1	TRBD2	CASSGGSGGRSNEQFF	TGTGCCAGCAGCGGGGGTAGTGGCGGGAGAAGCAATGAGCAGTTCTTC
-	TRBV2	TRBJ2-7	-	CASSDRLNYEQYF	TGTGCCAGCAGTGACAGGCTAAACTACGAGCAGTACTTC
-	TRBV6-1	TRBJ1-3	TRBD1	CASSTGGFTGNTIYF	TGTGCCAGCAGCACAGGGGGCTTTACTGGAAACACCATATATTTT
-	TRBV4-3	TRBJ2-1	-	CASSQQPGTYNEQFF	TGCGCCAGCAGCCAGCAGCCCGGGACCTACAATGAGCAGTTCTTC
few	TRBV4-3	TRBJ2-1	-	CASSQDEYNEQFF	TGCGCCAGCAGCCAAGATGAGTACAATGAGCAGTTCTTC
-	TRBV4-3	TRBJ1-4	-	CASSQDNFNEKLFF	TGCGCCAGCAGCCAAGATAATTTCAATGAAAAACTGTTTTTT
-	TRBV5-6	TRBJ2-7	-	CASSLTDYEQYF	TGTGCCAGCAGCTTGACTGACTACGAGCAGTACTTC